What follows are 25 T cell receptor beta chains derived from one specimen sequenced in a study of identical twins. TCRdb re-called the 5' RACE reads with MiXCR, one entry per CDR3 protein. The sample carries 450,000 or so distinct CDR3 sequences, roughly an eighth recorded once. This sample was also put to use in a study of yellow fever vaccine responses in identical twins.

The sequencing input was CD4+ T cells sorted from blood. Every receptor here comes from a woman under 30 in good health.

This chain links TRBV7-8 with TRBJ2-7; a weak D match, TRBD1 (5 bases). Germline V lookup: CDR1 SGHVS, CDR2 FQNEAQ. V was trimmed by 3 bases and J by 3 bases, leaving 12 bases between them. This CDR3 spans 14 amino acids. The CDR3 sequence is CASSFFGQGYEQYF. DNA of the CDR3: TGTGCCAGCAGCTTCTTTGGCCAGGGCTACGAGCAGTACTTC.

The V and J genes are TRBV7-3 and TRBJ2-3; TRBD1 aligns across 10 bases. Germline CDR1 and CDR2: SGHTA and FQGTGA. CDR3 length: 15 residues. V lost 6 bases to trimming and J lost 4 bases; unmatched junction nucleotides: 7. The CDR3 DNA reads TGTGCCAGCAGTCCCGGGGGACAGGGGTCAGATACGCAGTATTTT. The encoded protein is CASSPGGQGSDTQYF. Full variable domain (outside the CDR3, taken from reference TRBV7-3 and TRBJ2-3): GAGVSQTPSNKVTEKGKYVELRCDPISGHTALYWYRQSLGQGPEFLIYFQGTGAADDSGLPNDRFFAVRPEGSVSTLKIQRTERGDSAVYLCASSPGGQGSDTQYFGPGTRLTVL.

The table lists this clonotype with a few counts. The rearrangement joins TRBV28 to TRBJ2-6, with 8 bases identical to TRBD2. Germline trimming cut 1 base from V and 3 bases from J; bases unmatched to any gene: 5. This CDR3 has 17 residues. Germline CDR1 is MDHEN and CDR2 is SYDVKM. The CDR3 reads CASSLSRLAFGANVLTF. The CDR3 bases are TGTGCCAGCAGTTTATCCCGACTAGCGTTTGGGGCCAACGTCCTGACTTTC.

CDR3 residues: CASGPLPSSGANVLTF. CDR3 in DNA: TGTGCCAGCGGGCCACTCCCAAGCTCTGGGGCCAACGTCCTGACTTTC. V gene TRBV6-1 combines with J gene TRBJ2-6; D ambiguous. The CDR3 has 16 residues. Germline CDR1 MNHNS, CDR2 SASEGT. V was pared by 8 bases and J by 0 bases, with 14 bases between.

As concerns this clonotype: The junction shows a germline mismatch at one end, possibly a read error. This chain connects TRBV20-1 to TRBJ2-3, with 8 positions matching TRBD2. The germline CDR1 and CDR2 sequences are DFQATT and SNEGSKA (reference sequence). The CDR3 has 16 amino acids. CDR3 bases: TGCAGTGCTTTGAGTAGCGGGGAACAAATCACAGATACGCATTATTTT. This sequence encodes CSALSSGEQITDTHYF.

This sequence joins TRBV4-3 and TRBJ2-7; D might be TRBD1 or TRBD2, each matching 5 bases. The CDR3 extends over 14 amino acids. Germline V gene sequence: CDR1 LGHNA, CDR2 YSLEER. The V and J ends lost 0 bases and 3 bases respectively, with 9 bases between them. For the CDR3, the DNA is TGCGCCAGCAGCCAAGAGTGGGGGTTCTACGAGCAGTACTTC. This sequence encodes CASSQEWGFYEQYF.

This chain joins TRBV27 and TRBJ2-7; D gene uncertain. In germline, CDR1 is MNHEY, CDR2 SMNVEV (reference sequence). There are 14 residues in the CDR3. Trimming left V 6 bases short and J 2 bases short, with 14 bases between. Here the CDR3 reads CASRPLLPTYEQYF. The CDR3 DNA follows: TGTGCCAGCAGACCACTTCTCCCCACCTACGAGCAGTACTTC.

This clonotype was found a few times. Written as DNA, the CDR3 is TGTGCCAGCAGCTTAGTTGTGGGCGGTGAGCAGTTCTTC. The encoded protein is CASSLVVGGEQFF. The rearrangement links TRBV7-2 to TRBJ2-1, with no clear D. Germline V lookup: CDR1 SGHTA, CDR2 FQGNSA. The V gene lost 1 base and the J gene lost 9 bases, with 10 bases spanning the gap. The CDR3 runs to 13 residues.

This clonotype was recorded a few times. Here the CDR3 reads CASSLNTGGPNEQFF. The CDR3 bases are TGCGCCAGCAGCTTAAATACTGGGGGGCCTAATGAGCAGTTCTTC. This chain joins TRBV5-1 and TRBJ2-1; D tentatively reads TRBD1 or TRBD2 (6 bases each). Trimming removed 2 bases at V and 7 bases at J, with 16 bases between. The CDR3 has 15 amino acids. Germline CDR1 SGHRS, CDR2 YFSETQ.

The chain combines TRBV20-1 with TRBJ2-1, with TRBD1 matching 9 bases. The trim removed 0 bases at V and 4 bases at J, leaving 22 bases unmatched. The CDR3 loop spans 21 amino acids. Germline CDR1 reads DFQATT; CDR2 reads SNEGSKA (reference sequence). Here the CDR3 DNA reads TGCAGTGCTAGAGATCGGGACAGGGAACTCCCAAGAACGGCACAATACAATGAGCAGTTCTTC. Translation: CSARDRDRELPRTAQYNEQFF.

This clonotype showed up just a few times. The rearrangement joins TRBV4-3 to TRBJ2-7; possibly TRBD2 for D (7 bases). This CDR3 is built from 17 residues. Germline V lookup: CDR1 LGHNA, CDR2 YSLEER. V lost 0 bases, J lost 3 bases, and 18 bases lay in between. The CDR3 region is CASSQDIPGEGDYEQYF. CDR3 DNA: TGCGCCAGCAGCCAAGATATCCCAGGGGAGGGAGACTACGAGCAGTACTTC.

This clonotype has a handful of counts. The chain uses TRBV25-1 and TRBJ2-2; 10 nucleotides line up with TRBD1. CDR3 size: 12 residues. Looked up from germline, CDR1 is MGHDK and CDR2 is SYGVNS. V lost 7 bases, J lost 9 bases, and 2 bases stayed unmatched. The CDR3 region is CASMGQGWELFF. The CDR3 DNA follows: TGTGCCAGCATGGGACAGGGGTGGGAGCTGTTTTTT.

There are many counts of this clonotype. CDR3 DNA sequence: TGTGCCAGCAGTATCAGAGACCGTTCTAACTATGGCTACACCTTC. Residues: CASSIRDRSNYGYTF. This sequence joins TRBV12-3 or TRBV12-4 and TRBJ1-2; D gene uncertain. The CDR3 is 15 amino acids. The V and J ends lost 5 bases and 0 bases respectively, with 13 bases between them.

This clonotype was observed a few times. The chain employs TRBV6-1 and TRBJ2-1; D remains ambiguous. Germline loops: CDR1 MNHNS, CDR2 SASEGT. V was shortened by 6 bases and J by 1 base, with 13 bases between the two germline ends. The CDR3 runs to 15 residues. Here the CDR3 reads CASSGETYSYNEQFF. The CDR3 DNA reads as TGTGCCAGCAGCGGAGAGACGTATTCCTACAATGAGCAGTTCTTC.

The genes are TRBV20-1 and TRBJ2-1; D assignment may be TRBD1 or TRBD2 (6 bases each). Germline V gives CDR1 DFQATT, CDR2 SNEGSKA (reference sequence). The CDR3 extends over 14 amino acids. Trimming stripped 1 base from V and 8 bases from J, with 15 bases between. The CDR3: CSARVPGGGDEQFF. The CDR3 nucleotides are TGCAGTGCTAGAGTCCCCGGGGGCGGTGATGAGCAGTTCTTC.

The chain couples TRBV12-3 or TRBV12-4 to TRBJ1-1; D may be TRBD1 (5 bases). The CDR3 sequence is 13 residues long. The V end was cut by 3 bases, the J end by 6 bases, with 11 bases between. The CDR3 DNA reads TGTGCCAGCAGTTTTGAGGGGATCGCTGAAGCTTTCTTT. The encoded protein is CASSFEGIAEAFF.

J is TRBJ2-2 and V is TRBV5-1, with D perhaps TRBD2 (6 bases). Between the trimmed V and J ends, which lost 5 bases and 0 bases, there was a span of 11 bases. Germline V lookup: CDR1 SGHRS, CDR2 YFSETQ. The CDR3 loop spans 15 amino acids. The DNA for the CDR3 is TGCGCCAGCAGAGGCCCGGGGGCGAACACCGGGGAGCTGTTTTTT. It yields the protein CASRGPGANTGELFF.

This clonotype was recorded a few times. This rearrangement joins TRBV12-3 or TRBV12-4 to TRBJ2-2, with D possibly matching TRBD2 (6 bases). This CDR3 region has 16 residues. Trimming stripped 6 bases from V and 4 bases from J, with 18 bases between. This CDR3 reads CASRNPGGRSTGELFF. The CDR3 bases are TGTGCCAGCAGAAACCCCGGGGGTCGCTCCACCGGGGAGCTGTTTTTT.

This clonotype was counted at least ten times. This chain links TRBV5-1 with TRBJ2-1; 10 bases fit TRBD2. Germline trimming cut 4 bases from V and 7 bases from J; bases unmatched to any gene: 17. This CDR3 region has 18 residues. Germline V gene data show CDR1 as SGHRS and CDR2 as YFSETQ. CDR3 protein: CASSGGWPSGRQGNEQFF. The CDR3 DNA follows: TGCGCCAGCAGCGGGGGTTGGCCTAGCGGGAGACAAGGGAATGAGCAGTTCTTC.

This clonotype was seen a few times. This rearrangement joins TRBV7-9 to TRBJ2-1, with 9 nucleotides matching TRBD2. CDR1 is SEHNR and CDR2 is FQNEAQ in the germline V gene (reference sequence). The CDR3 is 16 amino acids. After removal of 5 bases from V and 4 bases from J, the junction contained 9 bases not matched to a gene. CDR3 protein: CASSPGSLAGYNEQFF. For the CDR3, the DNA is TGTGCCAGCAGCCCAGGGTCCCTAGCGGGATACAATGAGCAGTTCTTC.

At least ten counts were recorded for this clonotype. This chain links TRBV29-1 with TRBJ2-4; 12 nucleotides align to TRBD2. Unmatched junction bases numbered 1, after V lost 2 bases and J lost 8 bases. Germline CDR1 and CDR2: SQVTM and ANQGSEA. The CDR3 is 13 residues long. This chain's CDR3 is CSVETSGRHIQYF. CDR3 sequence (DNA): TGCAGCGTTGAAACTAGCGGGAGGCACATTCAGTACTTC.

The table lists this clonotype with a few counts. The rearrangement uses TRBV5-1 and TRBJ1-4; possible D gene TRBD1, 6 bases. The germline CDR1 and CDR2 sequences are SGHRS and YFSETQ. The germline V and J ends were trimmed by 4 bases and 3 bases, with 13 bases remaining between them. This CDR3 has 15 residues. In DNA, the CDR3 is TGCGCCAGCAGCACTGGACAGAACCCTAATGAAAAACTGTTTTTT. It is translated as CASSTGQNPNEKLFF.

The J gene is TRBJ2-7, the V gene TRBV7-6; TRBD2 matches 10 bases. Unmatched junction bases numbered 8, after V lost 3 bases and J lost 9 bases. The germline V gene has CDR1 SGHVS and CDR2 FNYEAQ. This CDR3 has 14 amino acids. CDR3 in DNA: TGTGCCAGCAGCTTGGGCCTAGCGGGAGATGCGCAGTACTTC. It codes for CASSLGLAGDAQYF.

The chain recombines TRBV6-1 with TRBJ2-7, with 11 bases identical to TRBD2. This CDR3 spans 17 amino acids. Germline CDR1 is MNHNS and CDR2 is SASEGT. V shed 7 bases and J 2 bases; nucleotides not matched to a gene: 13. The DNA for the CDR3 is TGTGCCAGCAACCGACTAGCGGGGCCCAACATCCCCTACGAGCAGTACTTC. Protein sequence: CASNRLAGPNIPYEQYF.

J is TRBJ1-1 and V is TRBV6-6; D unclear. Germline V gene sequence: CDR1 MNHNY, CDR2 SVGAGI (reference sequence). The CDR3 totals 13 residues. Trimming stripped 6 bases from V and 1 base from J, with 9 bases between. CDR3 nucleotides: TGTGCCAGCAGCCGAACATGGAACACTGAAGCTTTCTTT. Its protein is CASSRTWNTEAFF.